These 25 T cell receptor beta chains share one sample of origin, sequenced in a study of blood T cell repertoires in COVID-19 (dated by TCRdb to 2019 to 2021). Libraries were constructed by the immunoSEQ multiplex PCR assay. TCRdb re-hosts the immuneACCESS table, in-frame sequences only. Its copies lack some clones; in the studies checked, an unresolved V gene accounts for under half of them, and the cause for the rest is not known. The table for this sample lists about 61,000 clones; approximately 86% of them were counted only once. The ten largest clones add up to less than 6.5% of the sample. Sequencing used peripheral blood. All receptors come from a man between 65 and 80 years old with acute or convalescent COVID-19.

The rearrangement joins TRBV2 to TRBJ1-5, with 8 bases identical to TRBD1. CDR3 length: 16 residues. Per the germline V gene, CDR1 is SNHLY and CDR2 is FYNNEI. The V segment lost 7 bases and the J segment 0 bases; nucleotides outside the gene matches: 8. CDR3 DNA sequence: TGTGCCAGCACGGGGGCAGGGGGCAATAGCAATCAGCCCCAGCATTTT. As protein: CASTGAGGNSNQPQHF.

The V gene is TRBV7-2, the J gene TRBJ2-1, with D maybe TRBD2 (6 bases). Germline V gene sequence: CDR1 SGHTA, CDR2 FQGNSA. V lost 1 base and J lost 4, with 11 bases in between. The CDR3 is 15 amino acids. The CDR3: CASSLGRGLYNEQFF. Written as DNA, the CDR3 is TGTGCCAGCAGCTTAGGGCGGGGCCTATACAATGAGCAGTTCTTC.

V usage is TRBV2 and J usage is TRBJ2-1, with D perhaps TRBD1 (5 bases). The V and J ends lost 2 bases and 3 bases respectively, with 8 bases between them. The CDR3 consists of 14 residues. Germline CDR1 SNHLY, CDR2 FYNNEI. CDR3 coding DNA: TGTGCCAGCAGTGAAAGGGGCGGCTACAATGAGCAGTTCTTC. Residues: CASSERGGYNEQFF.

The rearrangement joins TRBV10-3 to TRBJ2-3; possible D gene TRBD1, 6 bases. Deletions cut 8 bases from V and 1 base from J, with 13 bases between. Germline V gene sequence: CDR1 ENHRY, CDR2 SYGVKD. The CDR3 has 14 residues. CDR3 protein: CAIGGSRRTDTQYF. The CDR3 bases are TGTGCCATCGGGGGCTCACGGCGCACAGATACGCAGTATTTT.

V gene TRBV5-5 combines with J gene TRBJ1-1, with D possibly matching TRBD1 (5 bases). The CDR3 is made up of 14 amino acids. CDR1 is SGHKS and CDR2 is YYEKEE in the germline V gene (reference sequence). V was cut by 3 bases and J by 7 bases, with 16 bases left in between. CDR3 sequence: CASSSNGGEGEAFF. CDR3 nucleotide sequence: TGTGCCAGCAGCTCCAACGGGGGGGAAGGTGAAGCTTTCTTT.

The chain carries TRBV5-1 and TRBJ2-7; 7 nucleotides line up with TRBD1. In germline, CDR1 is SGHRS, CDR2 YFSETQ. The CDR3 consists of 15 residues. The V and J ends lost 0 bases and 5 bases, in that order; junction bases with no gene match: 8. CDR3 in amino acids: CASSLAPTGKNEQYF. For the CDR3, the DNA is TGCGCCAGCAGCTTGGCCCCGACAGGGAAGAACGAGCAGTACTTC.

This sequence joins TRBV25-1 and TRBJ1-4; a possible D gene is TRBD1 (6 bases). Germline-derived CDR1 and CDR2 are MGHDK and SYGVNS. The CDR3 runs to 15 residues. V was cut by 3 bases and J by 8 bases, with 16 bases left in between. The CDR3 loop is CASSDTRGLDEKLFF. The DNA for the CDR3 is TGTGCCAGCAGTGACACTAGGGGGTTGGACGAAAAACTGTTTTTT.

V usage is TRBV6-5 and J usage is TRBJ2-5; D gene unclear. V gave up 4 bases and J gave up 5 bases, with 17 bases separating them. Germline V CDR1 and CDR2: MNHEY, SVGAGI. The CDR3 is 15 amino acids. CDR3 residues: CASSSLPRLGETQYF. The CDR3 DNA is TGTGCCAGCAGTTCCCTACCCCGACTCGGTGAGACCCAGTACTTC.

In this sample, this clone turned up once. This chain connects TRBV28 to TRBJ1-5, with D maybe TRBD1 (5 bases). V lost 7 bases and J 0 bases, leaving 13 bases between the germline ends. CDR3 length: 15 residues. Looked up from germline, CDR1 is MDHEN and CDR2 is SYDVKM. CDR3 loop: CASTPGGPSNQPQHF. DNA for the CDR3: TGTGCCAGCACCCCCGGGGGACCTAGCAATCAGCCCCAGCATTTT.

The V gene is TRBV12-3 or TRBV12-4, the J gene TRBJ1-1; weak D call: TRBD1 (5 bases). Deletions cut 2 bases from V and 11 bases from J, with 9 bases between. This CDR3 contains 11 residues. The CDR3 nucleotides read TGTGCCAGCAGTTTACGCGCAGGGGCTTTCTTT. Its protein is CASSLRAGAFF.

This chain connects TRBV7-2 to TRBJ2-5, with D tentatively TRBD2 (6 bases). This CDR3 spans 14 amino acids. CDR1 and CDR2 from the germline V gene are SGHTA and FQGNSA. The V end was cut by 2 bases, the J end by 7 bases, with 14 bases between. The CDR3 sequence: CASSLLGTPGTQYF. CDR3 DNA: TGTGCCAGCAGCTTACTAGGGACTCCGGGGACCCAGTACTTC.

The V gene is TRBV15, the J gene TRBJ1-2, with 7 bases identical to TRBD1. Trimming removed 1 base from V and 5 bases from J; junction bases left unmatched: 7. The CDR3 contains 15 residues. The germline gives CDR1 LNHNV, CDR2 YYDKDF (reference sequence). CDR3 region: CATSRVTGVEYGYTF. CDR3 in DNA: TGTGCCACCAGCAGAGTAACAGGGGTAGAGTATGGCTACACCTTC.

The chain couples TRBV5-1 to TRBJ2-5; tentatively, D is TRBD2 (5 bases). The CDR3 spans 14 residues. V lost 2 bases, J lost 5 bases, and 13 bases lay in between. CDR1 and CDR2 (germline): SGHRS, YFSETQ. CDR3 bases: TGCGCCAGCAGCTTTGCCGGGGTAGGCGAGACCCAGTACTTC. This encodes CASSFAGVGETQYF.

This clone was observed a handful of times. The V and J genes are TRBV6-6 and TRBJ2-2; TRBD1 might be the D (5 bases). The germline V gene encodes CDR1 MNHNY and CDR2 SVGAGI (reference sequence). V was trimmed by 0 bases and J by 0 bases, leaving 5 bases between them. The CDR3 loop spans 15 amino acids. The CDR3 protein is CASSYSTANTGELFF. The CDR3, as DNA: TGTGCCAGCAGTTACTCGACAGCGAACACCGGGGAGCTGTTTTTT.

The rearrangement uses TRBV29-1 and TRBJ2-5; 10 bases line up with TRBD1. The CDR3 runs to 13 residues. Germline-derived CDR1 and CDR2 are SQVTM and ANQGSEA. V gave up 7 bases and J gave up 5 bases; unmatched junction bases: 7. CDR3 sequence: CSGDRGPRETQYF. The CDR3 bases are TGCAGCGGTGACAGGGGGCCCCGGGAGACCCAGTACTTC.

The CDR3 DNA reads TGTGCCAGCAGCCCACAGGGGGCAGATGGCTACACCTTC. Its translation is CASSPQGADGYTF. The chain has TRBV6-5 and TRBJ1-2, with 9 bases identical to TRBD1. CDR3 size: 13 residues. Germline CDR1 is MNHEY and CDR2 is SVGAGI. V dropped 6 bases and J dropped 6; count of bases not matched to a gene: 5.

The V and J genes are TRBV4-2 and TRBJ2-2, with 10 bases lining up with TRBD2. The CDR3 has 18 residues. CDR1 and CDR2 from the germline V gene are LGHNA and YNFKEQ. With 2 bases clipped from V and 4 bases from J, the junction kept 10 bases outside the gene matches. The CDR3 loop reads CASSQRAAGGPGTGELFF. The CDR3 DNA sequence: TGTGCCAGCAGCCAAAGAGCAGCGGGGGGGCCGGGCACCGGGGAGCTGTTTTTT.

The chain links TRBV5-1 to TRBJ2-5, with unresolved D. The ends were cut back, 0 bases at V and 4 bases at J, with 10 bases in the middle. In germline, CDR1 is SGHRS, CDR2 YFSETQ. This CDR3 region has 14 residues. CDR3 region: CASSLGPPSETQYF. For the CDR3, the DNA is TGCGCCAGCAGCTTGGGGCCGCCGTCAGAGACCCAGTACTTC. Combining the CDR3 with reference TRBV5-1 and TRBJ2-5 gives the whole variable domain KAGVTQTPRYLIKTRGQQVTLSCSPISGHRSVSWYQQTPGQGLQFLFEYFSETQRNKGNFPGRFSGRQFSNSRSEMNVSTLELGDSALYLCASSLGPPSETQYFGPGTRLLVL.

This chain joins TRBV5-6 and TRBJ2-3; D gene uncertain. CDR3 length equals 16 residues. Per germline, CDR1 SGHDT and CDR2 YYEEEE. V lost 1 base, J lost 0 bases, and 12 bases lay in between. The CDR3 DNA reads TGTGCCAGCAGCTTGCGGGTCAAAACTAGCACAGATACGCAGTATTTT. Translated: CASSLRVKTSTDTQYF.

V usage is TRBV1 and J usage is TRBJ2-3; no check of the table's D call, TRBD2, against the DNA was made. TRBV1 is designated a pseudogene. The CDR3 sequence is 16 residues long. The CDR3 DNA sequence: TGCACCAGCAGCCATGTCGGGCGGGCTTCCACAGATACGCAGTATTTT. This gives the protein CTSSHVGRASTDTQYF.

The gene calls are TRBV10-3 and TRBJ2-7; possible D gene TRBD1, 6 bases. CDR1 is ENHRY, CDR2 SYGVKD, per germline. The CDR3 contains 14 residues. V was clipped by 7 bases and J by 4 bases, with 17 bases between them. The CDR3 loop is CAIKAGQNQYEQYF. CDR3 nucleotides: TGTGCCATCAAAGCAGGACAGAATCAATACGAGCAGTACTTC.

This clone occurred a few times. The CDR3 DNA sequence: TGTGCCACCAAAGGGGCAGAAGTTTACAATGAGCAGTTCTTC. Protein: CATKGAEVYNEQFF. The gene calls are TRBV15 and TRBJ2-1; possibly TRBD1 for D (5 bases). V lost 7 bases to trimming and J lost 4 bases, with 14 bases between them. The CDR3 has 14 amino acids. The germline gives CDR1 LNHNV, CDR2 YYDKDF (reference sequence).

Written as DNA, the CDR3 is TGTGCCGGAAAAAGGACAGGCTATGGCTACACCTTC. Residues: CAGKRTGYGYTF. The chain has TRBV5-4 and TRBJ1-2; 7 bases are a match to TRBD1. The V gene's germline CDR1 is SGHNT and CDR2 YYREEE (reference sequence). The V segment lost 10 bases and the J segment 4 bases; nucleotides outside the gene matches: 7. The CDR3 is 12 amino acids.

This clone was counted a single time. The chain employs TRBV5-1 and TRBJ2-5; 8 positions agree with TRBD2. Germline CDR1 is SGHRS and CDR2 is YFSETQ. The CDR3 runs to 16 residues. J lost 5 bases, V lost 0 bases, and 9 bases had no gene match. CDR3 sequence reads: CASSLGSGGVEETQYF. The CDR3 DNA reads as TGCGCCAGCAGCTTGGGGTCCGGGGGGGTCGAGGAGACCCAGTACTTC. The full variable domain, with the rest looked up from reference TRBV5-1 and TRBJ2-5, is KAGVTQTPRYLIKTRGQQVTLSCSPISGHRSVSWYQQTPGQGLQFLFEYFSETQRNKGNFPGRFSGRQFSNSRSEMNVSTLELGDSALYLCASSLGSGGVEETQYFGPGTRLLVL.

The chain couples TRBV28 to TRBJ1-2; 10 bases align to TRBD1. The V segment lost 4 bases and the J segment 0 bases; nucleotides outside the gene matches: 11. Germline V gene sequence: CDR1 MDHEN, CDR2 SYDVKM. The CDR3 loop spans 18 amino acids. CDR3 nucleotide sequence: TGTGCCAGCAGTTCTGCGACAGGGGGCTCCTCCTCTAACTATGGCTACACCTTC. This sequence encodes CASSSATGGSSSNYGYTF.